Listed below are T cell receptor beta chains from one sample, sequenced in a study of Tregs in tolerant kidney transplant recipients. The table came from immunoSEQ multiplex PCR; TCRdb's copy has only in-frame clones and leaves some out. The sample includes 75,000 to 95,000 clones, more than 80% seen only once; the top ten take about 4.9%. Sample: CD8+ T cells from blood. The receptors were sampled from a human donor in good health. The conserved cysteine and the conserved F or W are not part of the CDR3 here.

V	length	J	CDR3
TRBV6-5	13	TRBJ2-2	ASSWAEEGTGELF
TRBV11-2	14	TRBJ2-1	ASSLDPTGGYNEQF
TRBV10-3	17	TRBJ2-1	AISLALAISRPAYNEQF
TRBV10-1	11	TRBJ1-5	ASSESPGRPQH
TRBV27	12	TRBJ1-1	ASSFSAMNTEAF
TRBV29-1	12	TRBJ1-2	SAESGQGWYGYT
TRBV29-1	14	TRBJ1-3	SVARAAGPSGNTIY
TRBV6-1	13	TRBJ2-7	ASSEEAGGTYEQY
TRBV30	12	TRBJ2-7	AWSRLAGVREQY
TRBV7-9	9	TRBJ1-2	ASSLAGGYT
TRBV9	10	TRBJ2-2	ASMSEGGELF
TRBV18	11	TRBJ2-5	ASSPPSSETQY
TRBV7-2	13	TRBJ2-3	ASSLGDSTPDTQY
TRBV30	12	TRBJ2-1	AWRIPAGGNEQF
TRBV6-1	13	TRBJ1-5	ASRGTEYSNQPQH
TRBV27	10	TRBJ1-2	ASSGGGYGYT
TRBV7-9	12	TRBJ1-1	ASSAGGSHTEAF